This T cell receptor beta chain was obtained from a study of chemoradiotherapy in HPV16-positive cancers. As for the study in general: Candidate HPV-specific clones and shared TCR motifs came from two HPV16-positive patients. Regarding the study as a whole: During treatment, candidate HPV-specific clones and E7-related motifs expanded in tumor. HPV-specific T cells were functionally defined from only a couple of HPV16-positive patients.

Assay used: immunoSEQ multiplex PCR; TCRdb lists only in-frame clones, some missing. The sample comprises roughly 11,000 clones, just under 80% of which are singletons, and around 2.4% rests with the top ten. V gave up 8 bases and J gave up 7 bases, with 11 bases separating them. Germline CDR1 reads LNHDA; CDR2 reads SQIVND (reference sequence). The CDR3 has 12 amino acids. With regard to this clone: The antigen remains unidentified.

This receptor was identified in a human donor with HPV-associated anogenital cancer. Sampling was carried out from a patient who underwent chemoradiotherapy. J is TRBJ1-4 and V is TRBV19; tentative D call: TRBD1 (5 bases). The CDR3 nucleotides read TGTGCCAGTGGACAAGGTCGTGAAAAACTGTTTTTT. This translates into CASGQGREKLFF.